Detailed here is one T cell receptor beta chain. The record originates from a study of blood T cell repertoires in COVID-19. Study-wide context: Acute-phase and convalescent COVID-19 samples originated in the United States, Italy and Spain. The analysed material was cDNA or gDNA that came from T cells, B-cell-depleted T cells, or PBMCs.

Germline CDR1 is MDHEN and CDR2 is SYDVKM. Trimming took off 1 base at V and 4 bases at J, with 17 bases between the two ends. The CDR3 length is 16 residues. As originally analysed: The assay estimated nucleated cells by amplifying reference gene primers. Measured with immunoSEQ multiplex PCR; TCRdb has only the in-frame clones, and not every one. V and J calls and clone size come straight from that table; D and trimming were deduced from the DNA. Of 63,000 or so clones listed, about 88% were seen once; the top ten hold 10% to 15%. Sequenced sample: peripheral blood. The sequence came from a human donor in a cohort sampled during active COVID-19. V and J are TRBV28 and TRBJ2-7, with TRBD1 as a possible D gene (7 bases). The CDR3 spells CASSLSTGGGGYEQYF. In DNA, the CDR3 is TGTGCCAGCAGTTTATCCACCGGAGGGGGCGGGTACGAGCAGTACTTC.